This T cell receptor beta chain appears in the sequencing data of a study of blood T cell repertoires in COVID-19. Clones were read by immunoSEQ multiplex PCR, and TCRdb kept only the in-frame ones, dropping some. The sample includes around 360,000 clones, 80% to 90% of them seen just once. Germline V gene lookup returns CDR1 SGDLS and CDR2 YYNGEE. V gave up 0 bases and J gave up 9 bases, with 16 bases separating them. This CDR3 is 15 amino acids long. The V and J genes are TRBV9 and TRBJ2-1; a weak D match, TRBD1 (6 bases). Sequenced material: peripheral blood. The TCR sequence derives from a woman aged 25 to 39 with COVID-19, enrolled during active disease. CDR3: CASSVVVTGISEQFF. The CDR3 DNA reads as TGTGCCAGCAGCGTAGTTGTTACAGGGATCAGTGAGCAGTTCTTC.